The subject of this entry is one T cell receptor (beta chain). The sample originates from a study of blood T cell repertoires in COVID-19. Study context: Both acute and convalescent COVID-19 samples were obtained from the United States, Italy and Spain. PBMCs, B-cell-depleted T cells, or T cells were the source of the cDNA or gDNA that made up the material.

V lost 0 bases to trimming and J lost 2 bases, with 9 bases between them. CDR1 SGHDT and CDR2 YYEEEE come from the germline V gene. This CDR3 has 14 amino acids. Authors' methods: For nucleated cells, counts were estimated from reference gene primer amplification. Data came from immunoSEQ multiplex PCR; TCRdb stores just in-frame clones and leaves some out. V, J and clone size are those of that table, while D and trimming were read from the DNA. The data show 280,000 or so clones, approximately 91% seen once. The chain links TRBV5-6 to TRBJ2-7; D is perhaps TRBD1 (5 bases). The clonotype comes from a man between 18 and 29 years old with active or convalescent COVID-19. Sequenced sample: peripheral blood. DNA for the CDR3: TGTGCCAGCAGCTTGGCACAGGACCCCTACGAGCAGTACTTC. Translating it yields CASSLAQDPYEQYF.